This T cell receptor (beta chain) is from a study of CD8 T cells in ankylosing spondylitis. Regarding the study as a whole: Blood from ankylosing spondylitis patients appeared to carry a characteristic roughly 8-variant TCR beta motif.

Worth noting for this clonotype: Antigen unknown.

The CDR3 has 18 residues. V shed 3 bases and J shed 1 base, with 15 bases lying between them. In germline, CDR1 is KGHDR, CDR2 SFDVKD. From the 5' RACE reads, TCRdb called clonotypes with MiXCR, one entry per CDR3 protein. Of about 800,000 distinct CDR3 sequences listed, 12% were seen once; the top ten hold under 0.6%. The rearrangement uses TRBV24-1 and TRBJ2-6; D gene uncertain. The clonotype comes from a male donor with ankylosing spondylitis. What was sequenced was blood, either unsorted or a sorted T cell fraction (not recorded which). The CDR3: CATSDPNPLPSGANVLTF. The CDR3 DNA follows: TGTGCCACCAGTGATCCTAACCCACTCCCATCTGGGGCCAACGTCCTGACTTTC.